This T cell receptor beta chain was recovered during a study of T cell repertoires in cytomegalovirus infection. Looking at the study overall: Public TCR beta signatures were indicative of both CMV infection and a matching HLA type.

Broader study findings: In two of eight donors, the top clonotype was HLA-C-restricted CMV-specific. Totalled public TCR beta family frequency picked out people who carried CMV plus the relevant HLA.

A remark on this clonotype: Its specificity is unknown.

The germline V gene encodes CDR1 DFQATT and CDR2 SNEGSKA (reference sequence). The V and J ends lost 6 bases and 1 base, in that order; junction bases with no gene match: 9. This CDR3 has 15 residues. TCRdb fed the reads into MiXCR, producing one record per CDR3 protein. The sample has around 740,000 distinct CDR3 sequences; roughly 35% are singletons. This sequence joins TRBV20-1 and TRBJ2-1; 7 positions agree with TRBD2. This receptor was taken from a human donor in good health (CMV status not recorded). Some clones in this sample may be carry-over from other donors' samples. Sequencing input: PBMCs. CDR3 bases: TGCAGTGCCGCGGGAATACTAGCGTCCTACAATGAGCAGTTCTTC. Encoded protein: CSAAGILASYNEQFF.